This T cell receptor (beta chain) derives from a study of blood T cell repertoires in COVID-19 (dated by TCRdb to the early 2020s). Broadly, across the study: Collaborator samples came from the United States, Italy and Spain and covered acute and convalescent phases of COVID-19. A de-identified subject ID, COVID-19 status, age in years and sex were almost always included in the sample metadata. Deeply sampled blood TCRbeta repertoires from subjects exposed to, actively infected with, or recovered from COVID-19 were included in the dataset. Samples came from the ongoing ImmuneRACE study (first 160 participants) plus 1,254 subjects from 6 global collaborators. Where available, HLA class I and class II types were taken from metadata supplied by the sample provider and were not determined by assay-based typing. The prospective study material was composed of cDNA or gDNA derived from T cells, B-cell-depleted T cells, or PBMCs. The repertoires were made available in a free public database intended to serve as a resource for research on the immune response to SARS-CoV-2. Points the paper makes about the study in general: The quantity of clinical and demographic metadata differed by source and by participant and was supplied without curation.

The immunoSEQ Assay, a bias-controlled multiplex PCR, was used to amplify TCRbeta CDR3 regions from genomic DNA. The published analysis was carried out like this. Within the assay, amplification of reference gene primers was used to estimate how many nucleated cells each sample contained. To quantify the absolute abundance of each unique TCRbeta CDR3 rearrangement, sequence reads were collapsed and filtered. Productive Simpson clonality was computed per sample as the square root of Simpson's diversity index over productive rearrangements. The source is immuneACCESS, and TCRdb retained only in-frame sequences with V and J called. Part of the clones is not carried over; for the studies checked, unresolved V genes explain less than half of this, and the remainder is unexplained. Clone size and V and J calls were adopted from that table, with D and trimming inferred from the DNA. For this sample the table gives 30,000 to 40,000 clones, of which 65% to 90% were detected only once. The ten largest clones add up to approximately 16% of the sample.

For this clone: It has no known antigen specificity. No much larger clone exists at a distance of one base, and base qualities are not known.

Each collaborating institution followed its own protocols to collect whole blood in K2EDTA tubes. Collaborator samples were shipped for TCRbeta analysis as frozen whole blood, isolated PBMCs, or DNA extracted from either sample type. Trimming at the junction amounts to 5 bases on V and 7 bases on J, and the germline ends lie 18 bases apart. The CDR3 runs 14 residues from the cysteine to the phenylalanine. Of the read, only the CDR3 DNA is kept; its 42 bases are in frame from base 1. CDR1 and CDR2, looked up from the germline V gene, are KGHSH and LQKENI. Sequenced: peripheral blood. This TCR derives from an older woman with active COVID-19. The chain employs TRBV18 and TRBJ2-7, and possibly TRBD2, on 6 matching bases. The DNA is TGTGCCAGCTCAATGGGACTGGCTCCTACTGAGCAGTACTTC. It codes for CASSMGLAPTEQYF.